The rows below give T cell receptor beta chains drawn from one sample of a study of T cell repertoires and leukemia-associated antigens. One entry per CDR3 protein, called by TCRdb with MiXCR from the 5' RACE reads. The sample gives 10,000 to 15,000 distinct CDR3 sequences, roughly 39% of which show up once; 30% to 40% is in the top ten. The antigens of these receptors remain unknown. Sequencing was performed on CD3+ T cells sorted from blood and cultured. The receptors originated from a female donor in good health. Each CDR3 is given with its conserved first and last residue. D genes are given only for firm matches. Rows may omit the clone size; those that give it use once, few, many or a size class.

-	medium-sized	TRBV12-3/TRBV12-4	TRBJ2-5	TGTGCCAGCAGTTTACGCGGGGTAGAAGAGACCCAGTACTTC	CASSLRGVEETQYF
TRBD2	-	TRBV3-1	TRBJ2-7	TGTGCCAGCAGCCAAGGCGCCCCCGGGACTAGCGGGAGAGACGAGCAGTACTTC	CASSQGAPGTSGRDEQYF
-	-	TRBV5-1	TRBJ1-3	TGCGCCAGCAGCTTGCGCCCCGCAGCCACGTACTCTGGAAACACCATATATTTT	CASSLRPAATYSGNTIYF
TRBD2	medium-sized	TRBV20-1	TRBJ2-1	TGCAGTGCTAGAGATATTGTCCTAGCGGGCTACAATGAGCAGTTCTTC	CSARDIVLAGYNEQFF
TRBD1	many	TRBV27	TRBJ1-6	TGTGCCAGCAGCCGCTTTCTTTCCGGGACAGTTCCTTTACCCCTCCACTTT	CASSRFLSGTVPLPLHF
-	-	TRBV5-6	TRBJ2-7	TGTGCCAGCAGCTTGGGCCGAAGCTTAGACGAGCAGTACTTC	CASSLGRSLDEQYF
TRBD1	many	TRBV2	TRBJ2-5	TGTGCCAGCAGTGATGGGACAGGCGGCCAAGAGACCCAGTACTTC	CASSDGTGGQETQYF
TRBD2	once	TRBV9	TRBJ2-1	TGTGCCAGCAGCGTAGTAGCGGGGCTTCCCAATGAGCAGTTCTTC	CASSVVAGLPNEQFF
TRBD2	few	TRBV20-1	TRBJ2-5	TGCAGTGCTAGGGAACTAGCGGGAGTTTCAGAGACCCAGTACTTC	CSARELAGVSETQYF
-	-	TRBV5-1	TRBJ2-2	-	CASSIYLCSVEAGAGELFF
TRBD1	-	TRBV29-1	TRBJ2-2	TGCAGCGTTGAAAGACAGGGTGGCGGGGAGCTGTTTTTT	CSVERQGGGELFF
-	many	TRBV21-1	TRBJ1-1	TGTGCCAGCAGCAAATTGTGGCCCGCTTTCTTT	CASSKLWPAFF
TRBD2	-	TRBV27	TRBJ2-3	TGTGCCAGCAGTTATGGGACTAGCGGGAGTACGCAGTATTTT	CASSYGTSGSTQYF
TRBD2	many	TRBV9	TRBJ2-1	TGTGCCAGCAGCGCGGGCGGGAGCACCCTTATAGATGAGCAGTTCTTC	CASSAGGSTLIDEQFF
-	medium-sized	TRBV20-1	TRBJ2-7	TGCAGTGCTAGAGGGGGCTCCTACGAGCAGTACTTC	CSARGGSYEQYF
-	-	TRBV29-1	TRBJ2-3	TGCAGCGTTGAAAGTGAAGGAGGGACTGGCTCACCCACAGATACGCAGTATTTT	CSVESEGGTGSPTDTQYF
TRBD1	medium-sized	TRBV9	TRBJ1-1	TGTGCCAGCAGCGCACATTCCGGGACAGGGATTGAAGCTTTCTTT	CASSAHSGTGIEAFF
-	-	TRBV5-5	TRBJ2-1	TGTGCCAGCAGCTTGGATGCGGGACAGTTCTACAATGAGCAGTTCTTC	CASSLDAGQFYNEQFF
-	-	TRBV9	TRBJ2-5	TGTGCCAGCAGCGGAGGGACCGAAGAGACCCAGTACTTC	CASSGGTEETQYF
TRBD1	medium-sized	TRBV12-3/TRBV12-4	TRBJ1-5	TGTGCCAGCAGCGATGGACAGGCACCATTGGAGCGGCCCCAGCATTTT	CASSDGQAPLERPQHF
TRBD1	few	TRBV7-8	TRBJ2-5	TGTGCCAGCAGCAAGGACAGGGTGGGAAGTCAGACCCAGTACTTC	CASSKDRVGSQTQYF
TRBD2	-	TRBV20-1	TRBJ2-7	TGCAGTGTCGAGGGGACTAGAATCTCCGAGCAGTACTTC	CSVEGTRISEQYF
-	many	TRBV18	TRBJ1-5	TGTGCCAGCTCAAAATATAGCAATCAGCCCCAGCATTTT	CASSKYSNQPQHF
-	many	TRBV20-1	TRBJ2-3	TGCAGTGCTAGCGGGGACACAGATACGCAGTATTTT	CSASGDTDTQYF
-	many	TRBV21-1	TRBJ2-1	TGTGCCAGCAGCAACCCCGGACAGGGCCCCCAGCAGCAGTTCTTC	CASSNPGQGPQQQFF
-	-	TRBV28	TRBJ2-7	TGTGCCAGCAGTCTACCGGGACGGTTATACGAGCAGTACTTC	CASSLPGRLYEQYF
-	-	TRBV28	TRBJ1-5	TGTGCCAGCAGTTCGTACGGACGGCCAACAGATAGCAATCAGCCCCAGCATTTT	CASSSYGRPTDSNQPQHF
TRBD2	-	TRBV5-1	TRBJ2-1	TGCGCCAGCAGCTGGGAGGGTCAGGCAACCTACAATGAACAGTTCTTC	CASSWEGQATYNEQFF
-	-	TRBV5-1	TRBJ2-3	TGCGCCAGCAGCGATAAAACAGATACGCAGTATTTT	CASSDKTDTQYF
-	-	TRBV20-1	TRBJ2-7	TGCAGTGCTAGAGACTACAAGGATCGGAACTCCTACGAGCAGTACTTC	CSARDYKDRNSYEQYF
TRBD1	-	TRBV6-5	TRBJ1-3	TGTGCCAGCAGTTACAGACGACAGGGGTGGGGAAACACCATATATTTT	CASSYRRQGWGNTIYF
TRBD1	few	TRBV25-1	TRBJ1-3	TGTGCCAGCAGTGAATCGACAGGGCTAAGGGGAAACACCATATATTTT	CASSESTGLRGNTIYF
-	-	TRBV12-3/TRBV12-4	TRBJ1-5	TGTGCCAGTAGCTTACCCAGTCAGCCCCAGCATTTT	CASSLPSQPQHF
TRBD2	-	TRBV4-3	TRBJ2-1	TGCGCCAGCAGCCAAGAGTCGCGGGAGGACGCCAAGGATAGTGAGCAGTTCTTC	CASSQESREDAKDSEQFF
-	-	TRBV7-2	TRBJ2-3	TGTGCCAGCGGCGGACAGAGAGGGAGCACATATACGCAGTATTTT	CASGGQRGSTYTQYF
-	-	TRBV6-1	TRBJ2-3	TGTGCCAGCAGTAGACGGACTAGCACAGATACGCAGTATTTT	CASSRRTSTDTQYF
-	-	TRBV7-2	TRBJ1-6	TGTGCCAGCAGCTTAGCGAGGGAATCACCCCTCCACTTT	CASSLARESPLHF
-	-	TRBV18	TRBJ1-1	TGTGCCAGCTCACCGGGAGGTGAAGCTTTCTTT	CASSPGGEAFF
TRBD2	-	TRBV20-1	TRBJ2-7	TGTAGTGGTTTAGCGGGAGTAAGCGAGCAGTACTTC	CSGLAGVSEQYF
-	few	TRBV9	TRBJ2-2	TGTGCCAGCAGCCCCCTCCAGTCCGTCGGGGAGCTGTTTTTT	CASSPLQSVGELFF
TRBD2	medium-sized	TRBV6-7	TRBJ2-3	TGTGCCAGCAGTTACTCCCGGCGGGAGGGCCTCACAGATACGCAGTATTTT	CASSYSRREGLTDTQYF
TRBD2	-	TRBV29-1	TRBJ2-7	TGCAGCGTTGAACTTGGACTAGAATCTAACGAGCAGTACTTC	CSVELGLESNEQYF
-	few	TRBV19	TRBJ1-2	TGTGCCAGTAGTATCCGCCAGGTCCCGGGCATATCCTATGGCTACACCTTC	CASSIRQVPGISYGYTF
-	-	TRBV20-1	TRBJ2-4	TGCAGTGCTAGAGCGGGAGCCAAAAACATTCAGTACTTC	CSARAGAKNIQYF
-	few	TRBV20-1	TRBJ2-1	TGCAGTGCTACGGGCTCCTACAATGAGCAGTTCTTC	CSATGSYNEQFF
-	once	TRBV5-1	TRBJ1-1	TGCGCCAGCACCATTTGGGGCGGGAACACTGAAGCTTTCTTT	CASTIWGGNTEAFF
TRBD2	medium-sized	TRBV7-3	TRBJ2-3	TGTGCCAGCAGCTCCGGACTAGCGGGAGGCTTAGATACGCAGTATTTT	CASSSGLAGGLDTQYF
-	-	TRBV12-3/TRBV12-4	TRBJ2-5	TGTGCCAGTAGTATAGATCTGCGGGGAGAGACCCAGTACTTC	CASSIDLRGETQYF
TRBD2	-	TRBV15	TRBJ2-7	TGTGCCACCAGCAGAGATTTAACCGGGACTAGTCCCTACGAGCAGTACTTC	CATSRDLTGTSPYEQYF
TRBD1	few	TRBV20-1	TRBJ1-4	TGCAGTGCTAGAGATTGGGGGACAGGGGTTGAAAAACTGTTTTTT	CSARDWGTGVEKLFF
TRBD2	-	TRBV7-9	TRBJ2-3	TGTGCCAGCAGCTTTGTGGCTAGCGGGAGTTGGTACCACACAGATACGCAGTATTTT	CASSFVASGSWYHTDTQYF